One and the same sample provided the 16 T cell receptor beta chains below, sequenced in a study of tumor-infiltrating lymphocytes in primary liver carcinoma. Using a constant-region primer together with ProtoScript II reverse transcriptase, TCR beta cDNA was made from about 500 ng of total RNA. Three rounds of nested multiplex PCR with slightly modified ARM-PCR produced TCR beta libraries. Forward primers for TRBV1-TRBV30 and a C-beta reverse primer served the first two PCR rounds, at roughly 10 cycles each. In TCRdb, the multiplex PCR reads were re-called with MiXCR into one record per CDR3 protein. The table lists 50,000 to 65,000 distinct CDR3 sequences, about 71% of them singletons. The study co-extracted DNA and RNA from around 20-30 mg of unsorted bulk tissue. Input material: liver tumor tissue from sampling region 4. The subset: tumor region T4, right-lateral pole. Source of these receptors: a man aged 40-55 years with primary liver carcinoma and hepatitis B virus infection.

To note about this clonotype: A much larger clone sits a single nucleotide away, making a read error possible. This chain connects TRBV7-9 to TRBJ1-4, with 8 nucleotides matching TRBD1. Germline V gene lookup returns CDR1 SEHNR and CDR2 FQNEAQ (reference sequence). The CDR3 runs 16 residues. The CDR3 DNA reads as TGTGACAGCAGCCCACTTAAGACAGGGGAATTCGAAAAACTGTTTTTT. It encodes CDSSPLKTGEFEKLFF. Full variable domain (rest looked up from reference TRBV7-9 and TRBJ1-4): DTGVSQNPRHKITKRGQNVTFRCDPISEHNRLYWYRQTLGQGPEFLTYFQNEAQLEKSRLLSDRFSAERPKGSFSTLEIQRTEQGDSAMYLCDSSPLKTGEFEKLFFGSGTQLSVL.

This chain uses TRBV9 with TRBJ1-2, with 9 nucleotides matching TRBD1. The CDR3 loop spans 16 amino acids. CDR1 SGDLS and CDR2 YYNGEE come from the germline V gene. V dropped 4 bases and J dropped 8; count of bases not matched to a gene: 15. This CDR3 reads CASSPRMDNRGQGYTF. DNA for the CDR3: TGTGCCAGCAGCCCCCGGATGGATAACAGGGGGCAGGGCTACACCTTC.

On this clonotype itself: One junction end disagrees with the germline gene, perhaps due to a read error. The CDR3 bases are TGTGCCAGCGGCTTTTTGGGATCGAACACCGGGGAGCTGTTTTTT. It specifies CASGFLGSNTGELFF. The chain carries TRBV11-2 and TRBJ2-2; no clear D gene. Germline CDR1 SGHAT, CDR2 FQNNGV. This CDR3 is 15 amino acids long.

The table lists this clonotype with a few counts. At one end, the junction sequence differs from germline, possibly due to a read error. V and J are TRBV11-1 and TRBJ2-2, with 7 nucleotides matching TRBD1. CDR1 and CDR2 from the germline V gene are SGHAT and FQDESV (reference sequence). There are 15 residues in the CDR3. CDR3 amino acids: CAGSTGQTNTGELFF. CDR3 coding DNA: TGTGCCGGCAGCACGGGACAGACTAACACCGGGGAGTTGTTTTTT.

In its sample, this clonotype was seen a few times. The CDR3 coding sequence is TGCAGCATTAGACAGATGGGGTATGAGCAGTTCTTC. It is translated as CSIRQMGYEQFF. The chain is built from TRBV29-1 and TRBJ2-1; tentative D call: TRBD1 (5 bases). CDR1 is SQVTM, CDR2 ANQGSEA, per germline. Trimming took 8 bases from V and 8 from J, leaving 16 bases between them. This CDR3 is 12 amino acids long.

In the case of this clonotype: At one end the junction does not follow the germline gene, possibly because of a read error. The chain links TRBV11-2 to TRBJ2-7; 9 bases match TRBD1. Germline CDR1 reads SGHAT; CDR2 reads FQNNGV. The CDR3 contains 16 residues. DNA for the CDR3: TGTGCCAGCAGCTTCATACAGGGGGCCATACATAACAAGCAATGCTTC. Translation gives CASSFIQGAIHNKQCF.

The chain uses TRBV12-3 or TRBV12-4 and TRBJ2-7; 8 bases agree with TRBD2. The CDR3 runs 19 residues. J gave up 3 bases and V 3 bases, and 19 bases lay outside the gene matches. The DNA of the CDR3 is TGTGCCAGCAGTTTCTCAAGGGTGAAGCGGGGGCGTTTATTCTACGAGCAGTACTTC. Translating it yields CASSFSRVKRGRLFYEQYF.

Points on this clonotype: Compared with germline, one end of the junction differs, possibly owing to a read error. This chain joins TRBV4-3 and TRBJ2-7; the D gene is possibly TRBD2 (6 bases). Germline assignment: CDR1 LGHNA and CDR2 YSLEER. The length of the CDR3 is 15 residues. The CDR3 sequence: CVRSQDRETPYVQYF. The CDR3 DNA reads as TGCGTCAGGAGCCAAGATCGGGAGACTCCCTACGTGCAGTACTTC.

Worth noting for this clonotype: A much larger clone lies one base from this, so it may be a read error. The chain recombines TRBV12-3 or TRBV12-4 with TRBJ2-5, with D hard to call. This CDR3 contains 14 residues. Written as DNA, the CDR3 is TGTGCCAACAGTTTAGGAACCACCTCTCGGACCCAGTACTTC. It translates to CANSLGTTSRTQYF.

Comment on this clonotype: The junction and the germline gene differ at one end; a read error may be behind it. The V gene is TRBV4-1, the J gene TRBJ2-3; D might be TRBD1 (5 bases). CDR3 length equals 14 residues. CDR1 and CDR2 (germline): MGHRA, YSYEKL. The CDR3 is CASSQVIRGDTQYF. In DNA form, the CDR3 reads TGCGCCAGTAGCCAAGTCATAAGGGGTGATACGCAGTATTTT.

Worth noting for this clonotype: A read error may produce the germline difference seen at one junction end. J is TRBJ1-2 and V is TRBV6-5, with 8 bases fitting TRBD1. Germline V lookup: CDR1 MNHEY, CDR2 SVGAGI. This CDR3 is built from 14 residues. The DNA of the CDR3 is TGTGTCAGCGGACGGACAGGGATTTCTTATGGCTACACCTTC. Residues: CVSGRTGISYGYTF.

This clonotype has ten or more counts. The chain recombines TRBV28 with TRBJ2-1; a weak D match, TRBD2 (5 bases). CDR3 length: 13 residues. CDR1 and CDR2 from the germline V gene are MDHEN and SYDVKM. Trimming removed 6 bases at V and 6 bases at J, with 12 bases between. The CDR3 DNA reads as TGTGCCAGCAGCGCCTTGGAGGTCAATGAGCAGTTCTTC. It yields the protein CASSALEVNEQFF.

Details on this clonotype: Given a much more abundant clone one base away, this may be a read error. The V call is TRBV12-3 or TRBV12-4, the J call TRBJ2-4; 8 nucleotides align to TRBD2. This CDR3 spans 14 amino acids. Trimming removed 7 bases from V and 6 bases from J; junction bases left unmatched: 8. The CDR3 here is CASKGAGEGNIQYF. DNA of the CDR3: TGTGCCAGCAAGGGAGCGGGAGAGGGAAACATTCAGTACTTC.

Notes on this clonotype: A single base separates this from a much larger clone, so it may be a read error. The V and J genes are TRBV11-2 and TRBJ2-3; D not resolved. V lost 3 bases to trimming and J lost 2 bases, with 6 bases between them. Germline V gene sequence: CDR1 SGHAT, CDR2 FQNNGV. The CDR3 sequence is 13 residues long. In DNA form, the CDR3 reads TGTGCCAGCAGCTTGATTATCACAGATACGCAGTATTTT. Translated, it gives CASSLIITDTQYF.

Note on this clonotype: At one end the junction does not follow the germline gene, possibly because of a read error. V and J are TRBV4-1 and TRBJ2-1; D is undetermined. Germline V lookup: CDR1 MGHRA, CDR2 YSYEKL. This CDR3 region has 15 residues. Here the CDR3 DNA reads TGCGCCAGCAGACCACTCGGTAACAACAACAATGTGCAGTTCTTC. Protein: CASRPLGNNNNVQFF.

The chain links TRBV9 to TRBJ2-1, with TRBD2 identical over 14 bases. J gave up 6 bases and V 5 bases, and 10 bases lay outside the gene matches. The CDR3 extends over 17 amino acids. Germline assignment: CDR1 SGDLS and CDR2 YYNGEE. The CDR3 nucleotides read TGTGCCAGCAGTGGTTCATTAGGGACTAGCGGGAGCAATGAGCAGTTCTTC. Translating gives CASSGSLGTSGSNEQFF.